These T cell receptor beta chains were read from a single sample in a study of CD8+CD57+ T cells in acquired aplastic anemia. Each CDR3 protein is one row after TCRdb ran MiXCR on the reads. This table holds under 350,000 distinct CDR3 sequences, 45% to 65% found once. The sequenced sample was sorted CD4+, CD8+, or CD8+CD57+ T cells (not recorded which) from PBMCs. Receptors originate from a human donor with aplastic anemia. Both conserved end residues are part of each CDR3. The D gene is left open where the match is weak. For some rows the clone size is stated as once, few or many, or as a class when expanded; others skip it.

d_gene	abundance	v_gene	j_gene	CDR3aa	CDR3nt
TRBD1	NA	TRBV20-1	TRBJ1-5	CSAIRQGARNNQPQHF	TGCAGTGCTATACGACAGGGGGCGCGTAACAATCAGCCCCAGCATTTT
TRBD2	NA	TRBV10-3	TRBJ2-7	CAISTGTSEGRYEQYF	TGTGCCATCAGCACGGGGACTAGCGAGGGTCGATACGAGCAGTACTTC
NA	NA	TRBV24-1	TRBJ2-7	CATPGDTQYF	TGTGCCACTCCAGGGGATACGCAGTACTTC
NA	NA	TRBV5-6	TRBJ1-1	CASSQFRDTEAFF	TGCGCCAGCAGCCAGTTCCGGGACACTGAAGCTTTCTTT
NA	NA	TRBV12-3/TRBV12-4	TRBJ1-5	CASSFEHNQPQHF	TGTGCCAGCAGTTTCGAACACAATCAGCCCCAGCATTTT
NA	once	TRBV10-3	TRBJ1-3	CAIRFTGTGNTIYF	TGTGCCATCAGGTTCACAGGGACTGGAAACACCATATATTTT
TRBD1	few	TRBV7-2	TRBJ1-6	CASSFPTGGNSPLHF	TGTGCCAGCAGCTTCCCGACAGGGGGCAATTCACCCCTCCACTTT
NA	NA	TRBV5-1	TRBJ2-1	CASGGTAYNEQFF	TGCGCCAGCGGGGGGACGGCATACAATGAGCAGTTCTTC
NA	NA	TRBV10-2	TRBJ1-4	CATRGRGSEKLFF	TGCGCCACCCGGGGGCGCGGGAGTGAAAAACTGTTTTTT
TRBD1	many	TRBV5-1	TRBJ2-2	CASSDTGGIGELFF	TGCGCCAGCAGCGACACAGGGGGCATAGGGGAGCTGTTTTTT
NA	NA	TRBV2	TRBJ2-3	CASSPDDGITDTQYF	TGTGCCAGCAGTCCGGACGACGGGATCACAGATACGCAGTATTTT
NA	many	TRBV6-5	TRBJ1-1	CASSYSGYTEAFF	TGTGCCAGCAGTTACTCAGGGTACACTGAAGCTTTCTTT
NA	NA	TRBV2	TRBJ2-3	CALSQGTQYF	TGTGCGCTTTCCCAGGGTACGCAGTATTTT
TRBD2	many	TRBV2	TRBJ2-1	CASSDHGTSGNNEQFF	TGTGCCAGCAGTGACCACGGGACTAGCGGTAACAATGAGCAGTTCTTC
NA	NA	TRBV12-3/TRBV12-4	TRBJ2-4	CASSQVGRAKNIQYF	TGTGCCAGCAGTCAAGTGGGTCGAGCCAAAAACATTCAGTACTTC
NA	NA	TRBV10-3	TRBJ1-1	CAISDGPGDTEAFF	TGTGCCATCAGTGACGGGCCTGGGGACACTGAAGCTTTCTTT
TRBD1	NA	TRBV7-2	TRBJ1-6	CASSLVGPGTGDSPLHF	TGTGCCAGCAGCTTAGTCGGCCCCGGGACAGGGGATTCACCCCTCCACTTT
TRBD1	few	TRBV9	TRBJ1-1	CASSFGTGGTEAFF	TGTGCCAGCAGCTTTGGGACAGGGGGGACTGAAGCTTTCTTT
NA	NA	TRBV7-2	TRBJ1-3	CASSLDRGFGGNTIYF	TGTGCCAGCAGCTTAGATCGGGGGTTCGGAGGAAACACCATATATTTT
NA	NA	TRBV10-3	TRBJ1-2	CAISESNGHGYTF	TGTGCCATCAGTGAGTCGAACGGCCATGGCTACACCTTC
NA	NA	TRBV6-5	TRBJ1-2	CASSPLVGGAGQRGYGYTF	TGTGCCAGCAGTCCCCTGGTCGGAGGGGCCGGGCAGCGGGGCTATGGCTACACCTTC
NA	NA	TRBV6-5	TRBJ1-6	CASSENNSPLHF	TGTGCCAGCAGTGAGAATAATTCACCCCTCCACTTT
NA	once	TRBV7-9	TRBJ1-1	CASSLINGGMNTEAFF	TGTGCCAGCAGCTTAATTAACGGTGGAATGAACACTGAAGCTTTCTTT
NA	NA	TRBV14	TRBJ1-6	CASSQVGTLNSPLHF	TGTGCCAGCAGCCAAGTAGGGACACTTAATTCACCCCTCCACTTT
TRBD2	many	TRBV15	TRBJ2-7	CATSRQLAGSSYEQYF	TGTGCCACCAGCAGACAGCTAGCGGGCAGCTCCTACGAGCAGTACTTC
NA	once	TRBV30	TRBJ1-1	CAWSGVAGMGTEAFF	TGTGCCTGGAGTGGAGTGGCGGGGATGGGGACTGAAGCTTTCTTT
TRBD1	many	TRBV9	TRBJ1-2	CASSPHRGSNYGYTF	TGTGCCAGCAGCCCCCACAGGGGTAGTAACTATGGCTACACCTTC
TRBD2	NA	TRBV7-3	TRBJ2-3	CASSLTPTSGGTDTQYF	TGTGCCAGCAGCTTAACCCCGACTAGCGGGGGCACAGATACGCAGTATTTT
NA	once	TRBV29-1	TRBJ1-2	CSVKPGDGYGYTF	TGCAGCGTAAAACCCGGGGACGGATATGGCTACACCTTC
TRBD1	NA	TRBV20-1	TRBJ2-7	CSARDIGGTNSYEQYF	TGCAGTGCTAGAGATATAGGGGGCACCAACTCCTACGAGCAGTACTTC
NA	NA	TRBV12-3/TRBV12-4	TRBJ1-4	CATSGDNNEKLFF	TGTGCCACCTCAGGGGACAACAATGAAAAACTGTTTTTT
TRBD1	NA	TRBV20-1	TRBJ1-4	CSARDSASTNEKLFF	TGCAGTGCCAGGGACAGCGCATCAACTAATGAAAAACTGTTTTTT
NA	few	TRBV2	TRBJ1-1	CASSLDRKAFF	TGTGCCAGCAGTCTAGACAGGAAAGCTTTCTTT
TRBD1	NA	TRBV29-1	TRBJ1-1	CSVEGQGRTEAFF	TGCAGCGTTGAGGGACAGGGAAGAACTGAAGCTTTCTTT
TRBD2	many	TRBV19	TRBJ2-1	CASSIGPRGGGYNEQFF	TGTGCCAGTAGTATAGGCCCGCGGGGCGGGGGGTACAATGAGCAGTTCTTC
TRBD2	NA	TRBV7-8	TRBJ2-3	CASSSRLAGGMDTQYF	TGTGCCAGCAGCTCTAGACTAGCGGGAGGTATGGATACGCAGTATTTT
NA	few	TRBV20-1	TRBJ2-5	CSTPPGGGNGTETQYF	TGCAGTACCCCACCGGGTGGCGGGAATGGTACGGAGACCCAGTACTTC
NA	few	TRBV25-1	TRBJ1-6	CASSETSGYNSPLHF	TGTGCCAGCAGTGAAACCTCCGGCTATAATTCACCCCTCCACTTT
TRBD2	NA	TRBV10-3	TRBJ2-2	CAMTRERDTGELFF	TGTGCCATGACGCGGGAGAGGGACACCGGGGAGCTGTTTTTT
NA	NA	TRBV9	TRBJ2-7	CASSVGASERLDYEQYF	TGTGCCAGCAGCGTAGGGGCTAGCGAGAGACTAGACTACGAGCAGTACTTC
NA	NA	TRBV11-1	TRBJ2-1	CASSLLQEQFF	TGTGCCAGCAGCTTATTACAGGAGCAGTTCTTC
NA	NA	TRBV7-3	TRBJ1-6	CASSFNDSPLHF	TGTGCCAGCAGCTTTAACGATTCACCCCTCCACTTT
TRBD1	NA	TRBV7-7	TRBJ1-2	CASSADREGYGYTF	TGTGCCAGCAGTGCGGACAGGGAGGGCTATGGCTACACCTTC
NA	NA	TRBV10-3	TRBJ2-7	CAISVQGSYEQYF	TGTGCCATCAGTGTGCAGGGGTCCTACGAGCAGTACTTC
NA	once	TRBV7-3	TRBJ2-1	CASSYGRFSEQFF	TGTGCCAGCAGCTACGGGCGGTTCAGTGAGCAGTTCTTC
NA	once	TRBV7-9	TRBJ2-7	CASSSNAAYEQYF	TGTGCCAGCAGCTCAAACGCGGCATACGAGCAGTACTTC
TRBD2	NA	TRBV10-3	TRBJ2-1	CAIRAGLAVREFF	TGTGCCATCAGAGCAGGACTAGCGGTAAGGGAGTTCTTC
NA	few	TRBV7-9	TRBJ2-5	CASSLLSGPYQETQYF	TGTGCCAGCAGCTTACTGAGCGGGCCCTATCAAGAGACCCAGTACTTT
NA	NA	TRBV10-3	TRBJ1-2	CAIRGGGAYGYTF	TGTGCCATCAGAGGGGGAGGGGCCTATGGCTACACCTTC
TRBD2	many	TRBV5-6	TRBJ2-3	CASSLRAGGSRGSDTQYF	TGTGCCAGCAGCTTGCGAGCGGGGGGGTCCCGCGGATCGGATACGCAGTATTTT
TRBD1	NA	TRBV9	TRBJ1-6	CASSSWTGEGSPLHF	TGTGCCAGCAGCTCCTGGACAGGGGAAGGTTCACCCCTCCACTTT
TRBD1	once	TRBV7-3	TRBJ2-3	CASSTRQGATDTQYF	TGTGCCAGCAGCACCAGACAGGGGGCCACAGATACGCAGTATTTT
NA	NA	TRBV20-1	TRBJ1-2	CSASEGDVGYAF	TGCAGTGCCAGTGAGGGAGATGTTGGCTACGCCTTC